Each of the 14 T cell receptor beta chains below was sequenced from the same sample in a study of tumor-infiltrating lymphocytes in primary liver carcinoma. Bulk tissue was left unsorted, and RNA and DNA were co-extracted from about 21-30 mg of it. The researchers produced TCR beta cDNA from around 500 ng total RNA with a constant-region primer. Sequencing libraries for TCR beta derived from three nested multiplex PCR rounds that used slightly modified ARM-PCR. Forward primers for TRBV1-TRBV30 and a C-beta reverse primer served the first two PCR rounds, at about 9 cycles each. TCRdb re-called the multiplex PCR reads with MiXCR, one entry per CDR3 protein. The table lists some 87,000 distinct CDR3 sequences, 65% to 70% of them singletons. Sequencing was done on a sample of tumor-adjacent normal liver tissue. All receptors come from a man in his forties with primary liver carcinoma and hepatitis B virus infection.

Concerning this clonotype itself: The CDR3 ends on some other residue instead of the conserved phenylalanine or tryptophan, so this is likely a read error. The rearrangement uses TRBV12-3 or TRBV12-4 and TRBJ2-7, with D maybe TRBD1 (5 bases). The CDR3 has 13 amino acids. This chain's CDR3 is CTSSLGIGAEQYL. The CDR3 DNA reads as TGTACCAGCAGTTTAGGTATAGGGGCCGAGCAGTACCTC.

CDR3 coding DNA: TGCAGCGTTTCGGGACTAGACTCTAATGAGCAGTTCTTC. Translating gives CSVSGLDSNEQFF. V and J are TRBV29-1 and TRBJ2-1; 8 positions agree with TRBD2. The CDR3 has 13 amino acids. CDR1 and CDR2 (germline): SQVTM, ANQGSEA. V lost 5 bases, J lost 7 bases, and 7 bases stayed unmatched.

The chain couples TRBV7-2 to TRBJ1-1, with D unclear. Germline V lookup: CDR1 SGHTA, CDR2 FQGNSA. The CDR3 contains 16 residues. The V end lost 1 base, the J end lost 4 bases, and 16 bases lay between the germline ends. The CDR3 DNA reads TGTGCCAGCAGCTTAGTTGGCCGGAGGGTTGGCACTGAAGCTTTCTTT. Amino acid sequence: CASSLVGRRVGTEAFF. The whole variable domain, remainder taken from reference TRBV7-2 and TRBJ1-1, is GAGVSQSPSNKVTEKGKDVELRCDPISGHTALYWYRQSLGQGLEFLIYFQGNSAPDKSGLPSDRFSAERTGGSVSTLTIQRTQQEDSAVYLCASSLVGRRVGTEAFFGQGTRLTVV.

Notes on this clonotype: This is likely a read error, given that the CDR3 carries no conserved phenylalanine or tryptophan at its end. The chain is built from TRBV6-5 and TRBJ2-7, with TRBD2 matching over 8 bases. Per germline, CDR1 MNHEY and CDR2 SVGAGI. The CDR3 is 14 amino acids. V lost 6 bases, J lost 5 bases, and 9 bases stayed unmatched. The CDR3: CASRPGLARDEQYL. CDR3 DNA: TGTGCCAGCAGGCCCGGACTAGCTAGAGACGAGCAGTACCTC.

In its sample, this clonotype was seen once. The J gene is TRBJ2-1, the V gene TRBV9, with TRBD2 matching over 10 bases. Germline-derived CDR1 and CDR2 are SGDLS and YYNGEE. The CDR3 length is 15 residues. Trimming removed 2 bases from V and 6 bases from J; junction bases left unmatched: 5. The CDR3 sequence: CASSVLAGEGNEQFF. CDR3 nucleotides: TGTGCCAGCAGCGTGCTAGCGGGAGAGGGCAATGAGCAGTTCTTC. The full variable domain, in which reference TRBV9 and TRBJ2-1 provide the parts outside the CDR3, is DSGVTQTPKHLITATGQRVTLRCSPRSGDLSVYWYQQSLDQGLQFLIQYYNGEERAKGNILERFSAQQFPDLHSELNLSSLELGDSALYFCASSVLAGEGNEQFFGPGTRLTVL.

This clonotype was counted ten times or more. The chain combines TRBV6-5 with TRBJ2-2, with D hard to call. The germline CDR1 and CDR2 sequences are MNHEY and SVGAGI. The ends were cut back, 1 base at V and 4 bases at J, with 7 bases in the middle. There are 14 residues in the CDR3. The CDR3 region is CASSYWASTGELFF. In nucleotides, the CDR3 is TGTGCCAGCAGTTACTGGGCATCCACCGGGGAGCTGTTTTTT.

This clonotype was found a few times. The rearrangement links TRBV28 to TRBJ1-2; the D gene is possibly TRBD1 (6 bases). CDR3 length equals 15 residues. CDR1 and CDR2 (germline): MDHEN, SYDVKM. The V gene lost 7 bases and the J gene lost 0 bases, with 15 bases spanning the gap. CDR3: CASTLGGSANYGYTF. Written as DNA, the CDR3 is TGTGCCAGCACCTTAGGGGGGTCGGCTAACTATGGCTACACCTTC.

The chain combines TRBV28 with TRBJ2-1, with 8 positions matching TRBD2. The CDR3 loop spans 18 amino acids. Trimming removed 6 bases from V and 4 bases from J; junction bases left unmatched: 17. Germline V gives CDR1 MDHEN, CDR2 SYDVKM. The CDR3 sequence: CASRGWGTGGPLYNEQFF. CDR3 coding DNA: TGTGCCAGCAGAGGATGGGGTACGGGAGGGCCGCTTTACAATGAGCAGTTCTTC.

J is TRBJ2-2 and V is TRBV28; the match to TRBD2 covers 12 bases. J was trimmed by 4 bases and V by 8 bases; bases with no gene match: 2. This CDR3 spans 14 amino acids. The germline V gene has CDR1 MDHEN and CDR2 SYDVKM. For the CDR3, the DNA is TGTGCCAGCCCGACTAGCGGGAGCACCGGGGAGCTGTTTTTT. It translates to CASPTSGSTGELFF. The full variable domain, its missing parts supplied by reference TRBV28 and TRBJ2-2, is DVKVTQSSRYLVKRTGEKVFLECVQDMDHENMFWYRQDPGLGLRLIYFSYDVKMKEKGDIPEGYSVSREKKERFSLILESASTNQTSMYLCASPTSGSTGELFFGEGSRLTVL.

Remarks on this clonotype: At one end, the junction sequence differs from germline, possibly due to a read error. This rearrangement joins TRBV7-9 to TRBJ1-3; D remains ambiguous. Germline V gene lookup returns CDR1 SEHNR and CDR2 FQNEAQ (reference sequence). This CDR3 contains 14 residues. The CDR3 is CTSSPPSSGNIIYF. The CDR3 DNA reads TGTACCAGCAGCCCGCCCAGCTCTGGAAACATCATATATTTT.

This clonotype came up many times. The V and J genes are TRBV5-5 and TRBJ2-5; 11 nucleotides line up with TRBD2. The CDR3 contains 15 residues. The germline CDR1 and CDR2 sequences are SGHKS and YYEKEE (reference sequence). Germline trimming cut 3 bases from V and 5 bases from J; bases unmatched to any gene: 6. CDR3 sequence (DNA): TGTGCCAGCAGCTACACTAGCGGGAGACGGGAGACCCAGTACTTC. As protein: CASSYTSGRRETQYF.

Concerning this clonotype: The CDR3 does not end in the conserved phenylalanine or tryptophan, so this is likely a read error. The chain carries TRBV6-1 and TRBJ2-1; 7 bases line up with TRBD1. Germline-derived CDR1 and CDR2 are MNHNS and SASEGT. The junction had 8 bases not matched to a gene; V was cut back by 1 base and J by 5 bases. The CDR3 extends over 16 amino acids. This CDR3 reads CASSEVPGQTDNEQFL. CDR3 sequence (DNA): TGTGCCAGCAGTGAAGTCCCGGGACAGACGGACAATGAGCAGTTCCTC.

This sequence joins TRBV19 and TRBJ2-1; the D is unclear. CDR1 LNHDA and CDR2 SQIVND come from the germline V gene (reference sequence). Trimming cost V 1 base and J 5 bases, with 6 bases left between them. The CDR3 extends over 13 amino acids. CDR3 sequence reads: CASSIAGDNEQFF. CDR3 DNA sequence: TGTGCCAGTAGTATAGCTGGGGACAATGAGCAGTTCTTC.

As for this clonotype: A much larger clone differs by one base, so this may be a read error. J is TRBJ2-7 and V is TRBV10-3; TRBD2 matches 10 bases. V lost 2 bases to trimming and J lost 4 bases; unmatched junction nucleotides: 11. Germline assignment: CDR1 ENHRY and CDR2 SYGVKD. The CDR3 is 17 amino acids. As DNA, the CDR3 is TGTGCCATCAGTGAGAGCTCGCCAGCGGGAGGGGGGTACGAGCAGTACTTC. This gives the protein CAISESSPAGGGYEQYF.